Listed below are T cell receptor beta chains from one sample, sequenced in a study of long-term antiretroviral therapy in people with HIV. The repertoire was sequenced with immunoSEQ multiplex PCR; TCRdb's copy has only in-frame clones and lacks some. The data contain approximately 27,000 clones, approximately 90% of them singletons. The sample here was unsorted PBMCs, taken 1.8 years after starting antiretroviral therapy. The receptors were gathered from a woman between 18 and 30 years old with HIV. The conserved cysteine and the conserved F or W are not part of the CDR3 here. D genes are given only for firm matches. Size is omitted from some rows. Given values are once, few, many or a class for expanded clones.

j_call d_call v_call clone_size cdr3_aa
TRBJ2-3 NA TRBV7-2 NA ASSLVTAADTQY
TRBJ1-2 NA TRBV10-3 NA AISEGTRGYGYT
TRBJ1-5 NA TRBV28 NA ASRTGEFNQPQH
TRBJ1-2 NA TRBV28 NA ASTITGQDYGYT
TRBJ2-3 NA TRBV7-2 NA ASSLRDTQY
TRBJ1-1 NA TRBV12-5 NA ASGLSAAQAF
TRBJ2-6 TRBD1 TRBV23-1 NA ASSKPRGTGGDSGANVLT
TRBJ2-7 TRBD2 TRBV5-1 NA ASSVAGAVEQY
TRBJ2-5 TRBD2 TRBV28 NA ASSPGTSQETQY
TRBJ1-1 NA TRBV28 NA ASRTSLAVTEAF
TRBJ1-2 NA TRBV7-9 few ASSLKANYGYT
TRBJ2-5 TRBD2 TRBV5-4 NA ASSLYIRTSVRQETQY
TRBJ2-7 TRBD2 TRBV27 NA ASRELETSGVLEQY
TRBJ2-5 TRBD2 TRBV9 NA ASSPVGWTSGKETQY
TRBJ2-7 TRBD2 TRBV4-1 NA ASSQGGLAGLYEQY
TRBJ2-1 TRBD2 TRBV9 NA ASSVGLAGVEYNEQF
TRBJ1-4 NA TRBV7-9 NA ASSLWGSGPANEKLF
TRBJ2-7 NA TRBV28 NA ASSLNSGRGTYEQY
TRBJ2-7 NA TRBV4-2 NA ASSQEKVVASYEQY
TRBJ2-7 NA TRBV6-5 NA ASTPPGVVRGEQY
TRBJ2-7 NA TRBV4-1 few ASSQDRGKGYEQY
TRBJ1-1 NA TRBV19 NA ASKLGNTEAF
TRBJ2-5 NA TRBV20-1 NA SAQALETQY
TRBJ2-1 NA TRBV6-1 NA ASSEVVGRANNEQF
TRBJ2-6 TRBD2 TRBV18 NA ASSPPRREGRGANVLT
TRBJ2-5 TRBD1 TRBV11-2 NA ASSSEGTGHQETQY
TRBJ2-1 NA TRBV5-4 NA ASSFATIEQF
TRBJ1-4 NA TRBV27 NA ASSFSLLRSGGPNEKLF
TRBJ2-1 TRBD2 TRBV5-1 NA ASSLDLAGGYNEQF
TRBJ1-5 NA TRBV9 NA ASSVGAPGQPQH
TRBJ1-2 NA TRBV28 NA ASSLTAVNYGYT
TRBJ2-7 TRBD1 TRBV11-2 NA ASSLARFRTGAGSYEQY
TRBJ1-5 NA TRBV28 few ASSWAGGNQPQH
TRBJ1-2 NA TRBV9 NA ASSVATGRVEGYT
TRBJ2-1 NA TRBV7-3 NA ASSLPGPGNEQF
TRBJ2-7 NA TRBV19 medium-sized ASSIGRGWAYEQY
TRBJ2-7 TRBD1 TRBV29-1 once SVFGGLDRGYEQY
TRBJ2-3 NA TRBV6-1 NA ASSLYTDTQY
TRBJ1-5 TRBD1 TRBV28 NA ASRTGGQPQH